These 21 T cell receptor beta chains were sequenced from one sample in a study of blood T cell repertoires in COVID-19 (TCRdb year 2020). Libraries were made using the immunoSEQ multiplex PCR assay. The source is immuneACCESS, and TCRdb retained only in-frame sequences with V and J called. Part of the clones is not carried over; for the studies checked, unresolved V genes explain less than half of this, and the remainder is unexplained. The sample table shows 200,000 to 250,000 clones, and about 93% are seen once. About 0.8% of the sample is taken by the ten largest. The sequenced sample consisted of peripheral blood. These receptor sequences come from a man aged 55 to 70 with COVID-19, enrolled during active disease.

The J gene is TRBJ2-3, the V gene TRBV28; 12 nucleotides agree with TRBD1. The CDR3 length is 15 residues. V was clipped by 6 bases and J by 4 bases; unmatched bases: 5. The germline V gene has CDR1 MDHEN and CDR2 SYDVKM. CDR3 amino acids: CASSSGTGGPDTQYF. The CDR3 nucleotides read TGTGCCAGCAGCTCAGGGACAGGGGGCCCAGATACGCAGTATTTT.

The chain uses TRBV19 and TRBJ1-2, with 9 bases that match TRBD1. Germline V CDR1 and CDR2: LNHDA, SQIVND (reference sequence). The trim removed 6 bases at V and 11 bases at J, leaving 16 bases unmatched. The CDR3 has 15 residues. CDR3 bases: TGTGCCAGTAGCAATAAAGACACCGGGACAGGGCCTTACACCTTC. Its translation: CASSNKDTGTGPYTF.

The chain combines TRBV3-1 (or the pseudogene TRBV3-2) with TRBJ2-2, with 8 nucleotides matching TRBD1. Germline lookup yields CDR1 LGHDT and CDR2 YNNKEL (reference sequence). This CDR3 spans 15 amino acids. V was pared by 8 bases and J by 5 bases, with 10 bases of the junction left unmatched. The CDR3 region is CASHKDRVGTGELFF. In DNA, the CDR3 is TGTGCCAGCCACAAGGACAGGGTTGGGACCGGGGAGCTGTTTTTT.

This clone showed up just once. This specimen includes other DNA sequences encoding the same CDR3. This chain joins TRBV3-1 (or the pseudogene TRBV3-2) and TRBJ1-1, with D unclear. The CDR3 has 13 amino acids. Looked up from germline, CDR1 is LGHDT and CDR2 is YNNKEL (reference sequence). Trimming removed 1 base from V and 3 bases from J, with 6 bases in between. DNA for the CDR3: TGTGCCAGCAGCCAAGGAGGTCACACTGAAGCTTTCTTT. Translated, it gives CASSQGGHTEAFF.

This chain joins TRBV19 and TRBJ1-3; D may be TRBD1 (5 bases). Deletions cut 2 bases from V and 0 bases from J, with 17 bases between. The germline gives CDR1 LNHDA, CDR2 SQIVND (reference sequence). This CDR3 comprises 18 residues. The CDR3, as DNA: TGTGCCAGTAGTATATCGGCGTTTGGGGCAGCCTCTGGAAACACCATATATTTT. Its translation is CASSISAFGAASGNTIYF.

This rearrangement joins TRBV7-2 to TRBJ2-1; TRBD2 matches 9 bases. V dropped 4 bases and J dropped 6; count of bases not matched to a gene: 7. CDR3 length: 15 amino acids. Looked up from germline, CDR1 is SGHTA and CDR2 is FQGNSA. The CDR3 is CASSSAGLAPNEQFF. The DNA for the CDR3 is TGTGCCAGCAGCTCGGCGGGACTAGCCCCCAATGAGCAGTTCTTC.

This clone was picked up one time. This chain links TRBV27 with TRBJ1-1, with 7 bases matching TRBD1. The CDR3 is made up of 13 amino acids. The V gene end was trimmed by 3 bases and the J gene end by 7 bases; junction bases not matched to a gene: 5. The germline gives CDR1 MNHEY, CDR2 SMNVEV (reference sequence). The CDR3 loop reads CASSLDRSDEAFF. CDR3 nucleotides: TGTGCCAGCAGTTTGGACAGGAGCGATGAAGCTTTCTTT.

CDR3 sequence (DNA): TGTGCCAGCAGCCCTTGGACTAGTCCCTACAATGAGCAGTTCTTC. It is translated as CASSPWTSPYNEQFF. The V gene is TRBV3-1 (or the pseudogene TRBV3-2), the J gene TRBJ2-1; the match to TRBD2 covers 7 bases. CDR1 is LGHDT, CDR2 YNNKEL, per germline (reference sequence). J gave up 2 bases and V 4 bases, and 5 bases lay outside the gene matches. The CDR3 sequence is 15 residues long.

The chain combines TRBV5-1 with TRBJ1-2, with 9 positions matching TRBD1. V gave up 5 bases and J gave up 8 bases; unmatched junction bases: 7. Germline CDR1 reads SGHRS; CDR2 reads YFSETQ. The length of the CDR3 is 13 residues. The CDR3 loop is CASRTGTGNGYTF. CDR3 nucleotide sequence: TGCGCCAGCAGAACCGGGACAGGGAACGGCTACACCTTC.

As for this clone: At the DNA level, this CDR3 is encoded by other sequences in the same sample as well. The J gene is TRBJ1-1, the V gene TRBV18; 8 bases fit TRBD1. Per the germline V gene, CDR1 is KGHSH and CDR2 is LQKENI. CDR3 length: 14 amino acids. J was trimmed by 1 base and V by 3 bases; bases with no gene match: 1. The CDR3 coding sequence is TGTGCCAGCTCACCTGGGACAGGGAACACTGAAGCTTTCTTT. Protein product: CASSPGTGNTEAFF.

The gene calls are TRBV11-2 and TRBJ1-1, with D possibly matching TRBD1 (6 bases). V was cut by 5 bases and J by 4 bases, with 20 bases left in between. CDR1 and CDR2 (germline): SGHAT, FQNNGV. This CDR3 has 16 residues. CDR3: CASSPVGGAWVTEAFF. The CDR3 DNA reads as TGTGCCAGCAGCCCAGTGGGGGGGGCGTGGGTCACTGAAGCTTTCTTT.

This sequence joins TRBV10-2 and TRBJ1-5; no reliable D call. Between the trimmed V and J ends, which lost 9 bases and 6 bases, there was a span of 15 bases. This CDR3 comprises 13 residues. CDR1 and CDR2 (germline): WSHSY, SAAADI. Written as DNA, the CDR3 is TGCGCCAGTGTAGGAGGGTTGGGTCAGCCCCAGCATTTT. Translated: CASVGGLGQPQHF.

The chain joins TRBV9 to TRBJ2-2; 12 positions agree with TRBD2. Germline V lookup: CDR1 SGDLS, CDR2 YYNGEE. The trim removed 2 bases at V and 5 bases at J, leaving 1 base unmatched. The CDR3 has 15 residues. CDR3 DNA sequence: TGTGCCAGCAGCGTCGGACTAGCGGGAACCGGGGAGCTGTTTTTT. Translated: CASSVGLAGTGELFF.

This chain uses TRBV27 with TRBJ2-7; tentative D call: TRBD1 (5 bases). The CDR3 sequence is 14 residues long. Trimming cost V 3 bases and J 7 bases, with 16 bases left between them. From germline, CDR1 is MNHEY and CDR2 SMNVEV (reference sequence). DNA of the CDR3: TGTGCCAGCAGTTTCCAGGGTGGAATGGGTGAGCAGTACTTC. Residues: CASSFQGGMGEQYF.

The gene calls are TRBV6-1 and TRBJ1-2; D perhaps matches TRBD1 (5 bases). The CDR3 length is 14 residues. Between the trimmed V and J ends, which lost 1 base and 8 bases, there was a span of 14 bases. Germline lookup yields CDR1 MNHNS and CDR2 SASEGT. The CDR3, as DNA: TGTGCCAGCAGTGAAGAAGGGGCAAGGGGCGGCTACACCTTC. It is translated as CASSEEGARGGYTF.

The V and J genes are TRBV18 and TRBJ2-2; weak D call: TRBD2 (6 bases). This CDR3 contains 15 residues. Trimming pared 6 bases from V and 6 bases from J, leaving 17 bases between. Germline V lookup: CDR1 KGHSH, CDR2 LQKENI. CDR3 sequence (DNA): TGTGCCAGCTCCCTACGCGGGGAGGTTTCCGGGGAGCTGTTTTTT. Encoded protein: CASSLRGEVSGELFF.

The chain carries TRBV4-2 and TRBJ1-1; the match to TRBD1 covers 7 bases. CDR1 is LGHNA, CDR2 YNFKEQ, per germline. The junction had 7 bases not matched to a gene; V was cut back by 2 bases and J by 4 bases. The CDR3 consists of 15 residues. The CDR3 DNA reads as TGTGCCAGCAGCCAACCTGACAGGGAAGGCACTGAAGCTTTCTTT. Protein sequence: CASSQPDREGTEAFF.

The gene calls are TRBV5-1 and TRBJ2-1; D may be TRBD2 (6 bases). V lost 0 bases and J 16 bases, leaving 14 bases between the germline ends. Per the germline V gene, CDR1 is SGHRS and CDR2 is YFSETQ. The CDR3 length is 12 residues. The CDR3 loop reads CASSLAAGSEFF. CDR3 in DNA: TGCGCCAGCAGCTTGGCTGCGGGGTCGGAATTCTTC.

CDR3 nucleotides: TGTGCCAGCAGTCGGACAGTCGATAACTATGGCTACACCTTC. It specifies CASSRTVDNYGYTF. The V and J genes are TRBV6-2 or TRBV6-3 and TRBJ1-2; weak D call: TRBD1 (6 bases). Looked up from germline, CDR1 is MNHEY and CDR2 is SVGEGT. The CDR3 runs to 14 residues. V gave up 5 bases and J gave up 1 base, with 11 bases separating them.

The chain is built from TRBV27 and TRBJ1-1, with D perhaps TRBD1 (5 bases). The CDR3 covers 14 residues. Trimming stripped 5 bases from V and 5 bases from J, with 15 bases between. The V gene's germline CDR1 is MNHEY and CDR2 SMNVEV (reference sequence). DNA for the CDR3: TGTGCCAGCAGTCCGGGGGAGGGCGAGACTGAAGCTTTCTTT. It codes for CASSPGEGETEAFF.

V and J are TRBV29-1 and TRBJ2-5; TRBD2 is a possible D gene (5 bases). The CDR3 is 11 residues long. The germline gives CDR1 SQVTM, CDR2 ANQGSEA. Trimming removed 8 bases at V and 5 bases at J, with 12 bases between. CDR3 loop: CSSHRGETQYF. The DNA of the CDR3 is TGCAGCTCCCATCGCGGGGAGACCCAGTACTTC.